This entry describes one T cell receptor beta chain. This clonotype has more than one count but fewer than ten. No antigen is known for it. No quality values exist for individual bases; no much larger clone is one base distant. Preparation of the library involved 5' RACE. Sequencing was carried out with an Illumina HiSeq 2500. A second roughly 6 to 12 cycle PCR used a sample-barcoded 5' primer and a J-beta primer mix. A unique molecular identifier was introduced onto each TCR beta cDNA molecule by a template-switch 5' adaptor carrying 12 random nucleotides. Each sample yielded at least 2.5 million CDR3-containing paired-end reads. All of the RNA was converted into first-strand cDNA using the Mint cDNA synthesis kit, with a TRBC-specific oligonucleotide serving as the primer. Following uracil-DNA glycosylase treatment, all cDNA underwent a first 18-cycle PCR with the universal primers M1SS and BC2_uni_R. In the source study's methods: Normalization of each sample was performed by random selection of 1 million high-quality reads, each carrying a distinct molecular identifier. Reads sharing molecular identifiers were discarded rather than binned into consensus sequences. MiTCR, with a Q25 quality threshold and the strictest error-elimination algorithm, was used for CDR3 identification, clonotype clustering and error correction. A nonparametric unseen species model using Euler transformation provided a lower-bound estimate of total TCR beta diversity. TCRdb ran its own pipeline on the public reads, namely fastp trimming at Q25 and MiXCR clone calling, and kept in-frame beta chains. Each record represents a unique CDR3 protein, reported with the most common genes and DNA among its rows. The V and J calls reflect TCRdb's pipeline rather than the authors' work. The sample table holds roughly 1,700,000 distinct CDR3 sequences, of which under 30% were seen once. The ten largest account for more than 6% of the sample.

The roughly 39 donors, aged about 6 to 100 years, were systemically healthy Caucasian individuals from Russia. Approximately 10 milliliters of peripheral blood were collected from each donor into EDTA-treated Vacutainer tubes. Ficoll-Paque density-gradient centrifugation was used to isolate PBMCs, with at least 6 million per sample. Total RNA, at least 6 micrograms per sample, was extracted from PBMCs with Trizol reagent. Naive CD45RAhigh/CD27high T cell percentages were measured by flow cytometry on a PBMC aliquot from every donor. The CDR3 numbers 14 residues from cysteine through phenylalanine. The only DNA kept is the CDR3, 42 bases in frame from the first base. CDR1 MNHEY and CDR2 SMNVEV were looked up in the germline V gene (reference sequence). A distance of 16 bases separates the germline ends of V and J, which lose 8 bases and 3 bases respectively. This record comes from a study of blood T cells in healthy people across ages (dated by TCRdb to the mid-2010s). The study in broad terms: In model experiments, roughly one uniquely barcoded TCR beta cDNA molecule per two T cells was captured by template switching. To track age-related changes in TCR beta repertoire diversity, the study relied on deep sequencing normalized with unique cDNA molecular identifiers. The study analyzed two additional independent replicas of 1 million unique cDNA reads from the same blood draw for two donors, one aged 18 to 30 and one aged 80 or older. Donors were grouped into four age groups: young (average 16 years), middle-aged (approximately 41), aged (around 56) and long-lived (about 89). To avoid experimental bias, donors of different ages were spread randomly across the sequencing lanes.

Study-wide findings and limitations: Observed TCR beta diversity per million T cells fell roughly linearly with age, and a significant reduction was already apparent by age approximately 40. Compared with the aged group, the long-lived group had more naive CD4+ T cells, fewer expanded clones and increased TCR diversity, a pattern suggesting age selection. Total diversity estimates from one million sequenced T cells were considered lower bounds and underestimates. The percentage of naive T cells measured by flow cytometry correlated strongly with observed TCR beta diversity. Because donor CMV infection status was unknown, age-related changes in expanded clonotypes were potentially confounded. Since profiling was done on bulk unsorted PBMCs, naive and antigen-experienced compartments could not be conclusively compared.

The source material was blood. This sequence originates from a woman aged 25 to 45 in good health. The chain employs TRBV27 and TRBJ1-2; TRBD1 might be the D gene, on 5 matching bases. The nucleotides read TGTGCCAGCCCCACGGGGGTATACGACTATGGCTACACCTTC. This yields the protein CASPTGVYDYGYTF.